The TCR beta chain described here comes from a study of CD8 T cells in Susac syndrome. The CDR3 runs 14 residues. From germline, CDR1 is MGHDK and CDR2 SYGVNS. V lost 4 bases, J lost 1 base, and 10 bases lay in between. The authors reverse transcribed roughly 0.5 to 1 ug RNA with random hexamers. One entry per CDR3 protein results from TCRdb running MiXCR on the immunoSEQ multiplex PCR reads. Counted here are about 150,000 distinct CDR3 sequences, 95% occurring once; the ten biggest clones make up over 0.075%. The chain employs TRBV25-1 and TRBJ1-1, with D possibly being TRBD1 (5 bases). This TCR was sampled from a human donor with Susac syndrome. Sequencing was carried out using CD4+ T cells from PBMCs. The CDR3 sequence is CASSALTANTEAFF. CDR3 DNA: TGTGCCAGCAGTGCCTTGACAGCGAACACTGAAGCTTTCTTT.